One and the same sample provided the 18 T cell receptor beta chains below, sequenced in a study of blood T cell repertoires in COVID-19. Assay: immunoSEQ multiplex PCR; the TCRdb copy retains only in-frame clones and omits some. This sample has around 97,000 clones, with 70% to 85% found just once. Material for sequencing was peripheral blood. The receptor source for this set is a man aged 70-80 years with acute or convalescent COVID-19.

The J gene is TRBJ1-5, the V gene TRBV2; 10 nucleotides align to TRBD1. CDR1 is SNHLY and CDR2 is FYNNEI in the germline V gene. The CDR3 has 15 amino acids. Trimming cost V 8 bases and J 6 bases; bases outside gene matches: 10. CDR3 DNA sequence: TGTGCCAGCGCTTTTTCCGGGACAGGGGTTCAGCCCCAGCATTTT. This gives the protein CASAFSGTGVQPQHF.

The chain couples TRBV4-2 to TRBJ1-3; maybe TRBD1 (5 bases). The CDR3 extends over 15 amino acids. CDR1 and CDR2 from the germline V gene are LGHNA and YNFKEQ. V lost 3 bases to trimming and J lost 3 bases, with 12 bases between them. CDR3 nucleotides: TGTGCCAGCAGCCAGGGTCGGACACTTGGAAACACCATATATTTT. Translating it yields CASSQGRTLGNTIYF.

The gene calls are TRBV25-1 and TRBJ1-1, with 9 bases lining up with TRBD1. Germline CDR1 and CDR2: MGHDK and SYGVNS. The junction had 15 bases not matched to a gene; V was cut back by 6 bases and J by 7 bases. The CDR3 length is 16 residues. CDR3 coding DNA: TGTGCCAGCAGGAAGGAACAGGGGGCTCGGAATGATGAAGCTTTCTTT. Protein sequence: CASRKEQGARNDEAFF.

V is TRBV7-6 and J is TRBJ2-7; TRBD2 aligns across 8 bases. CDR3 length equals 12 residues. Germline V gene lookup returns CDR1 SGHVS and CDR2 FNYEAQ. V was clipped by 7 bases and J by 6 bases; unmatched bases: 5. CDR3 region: CASKGGGPEQYF. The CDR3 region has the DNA TGTGCCAGCAAGGGCGGGGGGCCCGAGCAGTACTTC.

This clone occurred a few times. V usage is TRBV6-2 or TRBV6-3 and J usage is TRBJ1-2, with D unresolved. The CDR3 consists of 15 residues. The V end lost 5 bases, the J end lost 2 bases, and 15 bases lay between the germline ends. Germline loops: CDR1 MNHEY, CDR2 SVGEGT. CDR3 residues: CASSTPLGANYGYTF. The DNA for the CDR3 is TGTGCCAGCAGTACCCCCCTCGGAGCAAACTATGGCTACACCTTC.

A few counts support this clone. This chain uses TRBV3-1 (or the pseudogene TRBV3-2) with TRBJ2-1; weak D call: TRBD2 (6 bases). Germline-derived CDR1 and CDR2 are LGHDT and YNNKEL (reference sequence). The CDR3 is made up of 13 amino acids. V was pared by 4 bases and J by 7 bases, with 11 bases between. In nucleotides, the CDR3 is TGTGCCAGCAGCCCCGGCGGGGTAAATGAGCAGTTCTTC. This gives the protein CASSPGGVNEQFF.

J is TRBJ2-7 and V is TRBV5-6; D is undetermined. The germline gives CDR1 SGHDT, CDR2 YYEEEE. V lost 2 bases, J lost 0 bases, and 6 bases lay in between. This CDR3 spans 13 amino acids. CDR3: CASSLLSSYEQYF. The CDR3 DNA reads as TGTGCCAGCAGCTTATTGAGCTCCTACGAGCAGTACTTC.

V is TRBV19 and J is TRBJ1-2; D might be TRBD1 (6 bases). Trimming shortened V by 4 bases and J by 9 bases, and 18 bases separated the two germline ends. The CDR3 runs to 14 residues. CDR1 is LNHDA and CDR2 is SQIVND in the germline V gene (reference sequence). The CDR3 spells CASSTAGQPMSYTF. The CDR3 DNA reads TGTGCCAGTAGTACTGCCGGACAGCCTATGAGCTACACCTTC.

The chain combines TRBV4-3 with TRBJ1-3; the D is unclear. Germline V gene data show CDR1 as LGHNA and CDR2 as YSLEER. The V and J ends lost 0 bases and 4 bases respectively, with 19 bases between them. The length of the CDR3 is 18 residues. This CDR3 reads CASSQDPFLSAMGNTIYF. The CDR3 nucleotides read TGCGCCAGCAGCCAAGACCCTTTCCTTAGTGCTATGGGAAACACCATATATTTT.

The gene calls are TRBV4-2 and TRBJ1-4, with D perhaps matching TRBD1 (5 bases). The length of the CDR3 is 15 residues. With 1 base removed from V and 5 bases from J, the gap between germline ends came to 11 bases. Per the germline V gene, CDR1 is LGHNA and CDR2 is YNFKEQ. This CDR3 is CASSQVGQGNEKLFF. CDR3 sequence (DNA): TGTGCCAGCAGCCAAGTGGGTCAGGGCAATGAAAAACTGTTTTTT.

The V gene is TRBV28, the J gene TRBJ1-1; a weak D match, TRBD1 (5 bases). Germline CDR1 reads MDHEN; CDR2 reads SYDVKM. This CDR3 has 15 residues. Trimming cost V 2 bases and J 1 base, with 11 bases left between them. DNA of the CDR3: TGTGCCAGCAGTTTAGTGACAGTGGGGAACACTGAAGCTTTCTTT. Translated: CASSLVTVGNTEAFF.

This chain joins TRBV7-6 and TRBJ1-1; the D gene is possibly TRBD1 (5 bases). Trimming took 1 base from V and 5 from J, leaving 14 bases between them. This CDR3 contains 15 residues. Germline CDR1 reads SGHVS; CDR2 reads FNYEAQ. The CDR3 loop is CASSLGGGVATEAFF. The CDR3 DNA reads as TGTGCCAGCAGCTTAGGTGGGGGGGTCGCGACTGAAGCTTTCTTT.

The CDR3 region has the DNA TGTGCCAGCAGTTACCTTGGACAGAACTATGGCTACACCTTC. This gives the protein CASSYLGQNYGYTF. The rearrangement uses TRBV6-5 and TRBJ1-2; D perhaps matches TRBD1 (6 bases). There are 14 residues in the CDR3. V lost 2 bases, J lost 2 bases, and 9 bases lay in between. Germline V gene lookup returns CDR1 MNHEY and CDR2 SVGAGI.

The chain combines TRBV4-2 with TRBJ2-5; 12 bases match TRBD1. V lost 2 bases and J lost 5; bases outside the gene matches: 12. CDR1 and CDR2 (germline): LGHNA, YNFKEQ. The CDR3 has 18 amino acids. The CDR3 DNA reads TGTGCCAGCAGCCAAACGGCCCGCGGGACAGGGGGCGCGGAGACCCAGTACTTC. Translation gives CASSQTARGTGGAETQYF.

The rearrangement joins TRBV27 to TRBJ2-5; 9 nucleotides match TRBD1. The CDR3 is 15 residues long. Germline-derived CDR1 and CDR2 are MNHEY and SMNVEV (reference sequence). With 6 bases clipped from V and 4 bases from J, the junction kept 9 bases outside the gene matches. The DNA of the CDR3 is TGTGCCAGCAGGAGGCCGGACAGGGGAGCAGAGACCCAGTACTTC. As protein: CASRRPDRGAETQYF.

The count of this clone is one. CDR3 sequence: CASTVNYNSPLHF. The CDR3 DNA is TGTGCCAGCACGGTAAACTATAATTCACCCCTCCACTTT. The J gene is TRBJ1-6, the V gene TRBV2, with D uncertain. Per the germline V gene, CDR1 is SNHLY and CDR2 is FYNNEI. The CDR3 spans 13 residues. Trimming shortened V by 7 bases and J by 3 bases, and 7 bases separated the two germline ends.

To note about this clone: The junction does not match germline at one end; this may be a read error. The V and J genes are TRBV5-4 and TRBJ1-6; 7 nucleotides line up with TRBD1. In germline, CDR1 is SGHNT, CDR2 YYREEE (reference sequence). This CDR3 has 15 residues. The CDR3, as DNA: TGTGCCAGCAGCTGGGGACAGAATAATTATTCGCCCCTCCACTTT. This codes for CASSWGQNNYSPLHF. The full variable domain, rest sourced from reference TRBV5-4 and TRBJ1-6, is ETGVTQSPTHLIKTRGQQVTLRCSSQSGHNTVSWYQQALGQGPQFIFQYYREEENGRGNFPPRFSGLQFPNYSSELNVNALELDDSALYLCASSWGQNNYSPLHFGNGTRLTVT.

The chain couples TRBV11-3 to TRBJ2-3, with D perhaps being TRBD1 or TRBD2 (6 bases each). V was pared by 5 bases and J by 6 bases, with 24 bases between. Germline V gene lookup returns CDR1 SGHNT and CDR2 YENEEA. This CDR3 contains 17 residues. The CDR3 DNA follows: TGTGCCAGCAGCCTAGGGGGTATGGCAGGTAGCGGCGATACGCAGTATTTT. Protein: CASSLGGMAGSGDTQYF.